Reported below is one T cell receptor (beta chain). Germline CDR1 reads SGHDT; CDR2 reads YYEEEE. This CDR3 region has 13 residues. Between the trimmed V and J ends, which lost 1 base and 5 bases, there was a span of 10 bases. The data derive from a study of cytomegalovirus exposure and HLA in healthy donors. Study in general: Of all 400 or so donors who were genotyped, 75% to 85% belonged to the Caucasian-associated ancestry cluster.

The PCR was carried out with 60 Vbeta primers and 13 Jbeta primers. Measured with immunoSEQ multiplex PCR; TCRdb has only the in-frame clones, and not every one. There are about 150,000 clones in the sample; around nine tenths occur only once, and under 2.5% lies in the top ten. The clonotype comes from a woman aged 18-35 years in good health and CMV-seronegative. Sequencing used PBMCs. The genes are TRBV5-6 and TRBJ2-7; tentative D call: TRBD2 (7 bases). The CDR3 region is CASSLLGGHEQYF. CDR3 nucleotides: TGTGCCAGCAGCTTGTTGGGGGGGCACGAGCAGTACTTC.